Listed below are T cell receptor beta chains from one sample, sequenced in a study of early T cells in non-severe SARS-CoV-2 infection. Each CDR3 protein is one row after TCRdb ran MiXCR on the 5' RACE reads. The top ten clones hold approximately 5% of a sample with roughly 51,000 distinct CDR3 sequences, 6% to 8% of them seen once. Sample: whole blood. These receptors were taken from an adult who was a healthcare worker with PCR-confirmed SARS-CoV-2 infection or an uninfected control (not recorded which). Both conserved end residues are part of each CDR3. D genes are given only for firm matches. Some rows mark clone size as missing; the rest say once, few, many or name a class of expanded clone.

>NA|TRBJ2-3|14|TRBV6-1|many
CATIWGTSTDTQYF
TGTGCCACCATCTGGGGCACTAGCACAGATACGCAGTATTTT
>TRBD1|TRBJ2-2|14|TRBV7-3|few
CASSIRQGFGELFF
TGTGCCAGCAGCATAAGACAGGGTTTCGGGGAGCTGTTTTTT
>NA|TRBJ2-1|14|TRBV11-2|NA
CASTSRLGYNEQFF
TGTGCCAGCACCTCGAGGCTGGGGTACAATGAGCAGTTCTTC
>TRBD1|TRBJ2-7|14|TRBV20-1|NA
CSASAGQGWDQQYF
TGCAGTGCTAGCGCGGGACAGGGCTGGGACCAGCAGTACTTC
>TRBD1|TRBJ2-2|16|TRBV18|few
CASSRTGTGNTGELFF
TGTGCCAGCTCACGTACCGGGACAGGAAACACCGGGGAGCTGTTTTTT
>TRBD2|TRBJ2-3|14|TRBV12-3/TRBV12-4|many
CASRTTSATDTQYF
TGTGCCAGCAGAACGACTAGCGCCACAGATACGCAGTATTTT
>TRBD1|TRBJ2-1|17|TRBV18|many
CASSPSEGQGPYNEQFF
TGTGCCAGCTCACCTTCCGAGGGACAGGGACCCTACAATGAGCAGTTCTTC
>TRBD1|TRBJ1-5|14|TRBV2|NA
CASSAQGGNQPQHF
TGTGCCAGCAGTGCACAGGGGGGGAATCAGCCCCAGCATTTT
>TRBD1|TRBJ2-7|15|TRBV27|few
CASSSKGTGIYEQYF
TGTGCCAGCAGTTCTAAAGGGACAGGGATCTACGAGCAGTACTTC
>NA|TRBJ2-7|12|TRBV20-1|NA
CSDKDTSYEQYF
TGCAGTGACAAAGACACGTCCTACGAGCAGTACTTC
>TRBD1|TRBJ1-4|15|TRBV14|many
CASSHGTGAGEKLFF
TGTGCCAGCAGCCATGGGACAGGGGCTGGTGAAAAACTGTTTTTT
>NA|TRBJ2-2|12|TRBV20-1|many
CSARDLTGELFF
TGCAGTGCTAGAGACTTAACCGGGGAGCTGTTTTTT
>TRBD1|TRBJ1-1|13|TRBV6-6|many
CASTRIQGTEAFF
TGTGCCAGCACTCGGATACAGGGGACTGAAGCTTTCTTT
>NA|TRBJ2-1|16|TRBV9|many
CASSVASQSSYNEQFF
TGTGCCAGCAGCGTAGCGAGTCAGAGCTCCTACAATGAGCAGTTCTTC
>NA|TRBJ1-1|16|TRBV10-2|many
CASSVPRGGRDTEAFF
TGCGCCAGCAGTGTCCCCCGAGGGGGGAGAGACACTGAAGCTTTCTTT
>NA|TRBJ1-5|15|TRBV15|many
CATSRDDRNNQPQHF
TGTGCCACCAGCAGAGATGACAGGAACAATCAGCCCCAGCATTTT
>NA|TRBJ2-7|13|TRBV10-3|many
CAISERGSYEQYF
TGTGCCATCAGTGAGAGGGGATCCTACGAGCAGTACTTC
>TRBD1|TRBJ1-1|13|TRBV18|many
CASSRSQGDEAFF
TGTGCCAGCTCACGGTCTCAGGGGGATGAAGCTTTCTTT
>NA|TRBJ2-3|14|TRBV28|once
CASSFGQATDTQYF
TGTGCCAGCAGTTTTGGGCAGGCCACAGATACGCAGTATTTT
>TRBD1|TRBJ1-6|16|TRBV18|many
CASSARGGQGDSPLHF
TGTGCCAGCTCTGCACGGGGGGGACAGGGTGACTCACCCCTCCACTTT
>TRBD2|TRBJ2-3|14|TRBV20-1|many
CSAYSGGAPDTQYF
TGCAGTGCTTATAGCGGGGGGGCCCCAGATACGCAGTATTTT
>NA|TRBJ2-1|17|TRBV18|few
CASSPTKQGWGMNEQFF
TGTGCCAGCTCACCAACGAAACAGGGCTGGGGGATGAATGAGCAGTTCTTC
>NA|TRBJ2-1|15|TRBV30|many
CAWGTFGGIRNEQFF
TGTGCCTGGGGGACCTTTGGGGGGATTCGCAATGAGCAGTTCTTC
>TRBD1|TRBJ2-7|12|TRBV29-1|NA
CSVGQGTYEQYF
TGCAGCGTTGGACAGGGGACCTACGAGCAGTACTTC
>NA|TRBJ1-5|12|TRBV6-1|many
CASSEAGVTQHF
TGTGCCAGCAGTGAAGCGGGGGTCACCCAGCATTTT
>NA|TRBJ1-5|14|TRBV20-1|few
CSARSRWGNQPQHF
TGCAGTGCTAGGAGCAGGTGGGGCAATCAGCCCCAGCATTTT
>TRBD2|TRBJ2-2|15|TRBV27|medium-sized
CASTLSGGPTGELFF
TGTGCCAGCACACTTAGCGGGGGGCCAACCGGGGAGCTGTTTTTT
>NA|TRBJ1-5|15|TRBV20-1|many
CSARSRANKRQPQHF
TGCAGTGCTAGAAGCAGAGCGAACAAGAGGCAGCCCCAGCATTTT
>NA|TRBJ2-2|14|TRBV7-6|many
CASSLILNTGELFF
TGTGCCAGCAGCTTAATTTTGAACACCGGGGAGCTGTTTTTT
>NA|TRBJ1-4|17|TRBV4-3|many
CASSQDHHGGFNEKLFF
TGCGCCAGCAGCCAAGATCATCACGGGGGATTTAATGAAAAACTGTTTTTT
>TRBD1|TRBJ1-4|15|TRBV2|many
CASNLQGTTNEKLFF
TGTGCCAGCAACCTACAGGGGACAACTAATGAAAAACTGTTTTTT
>NA|TRBJ2-7|14|TRBV19|many
CASSPWGLGYEQYF
TGTGCCAGTAGTCCTTGGGGTCTGGGCTACGAGCAGTACTTC
>NA|TRBJ2-7|14|TRBV19|many
CASSIMQGSYEQYF
TGTGCCAGTAGTATTATGCAGGGCTCCTACGAGCAGTACTTC
>NA|TRBJ2-1|15|TRBV4-1|NA
CASSQDGGANNEQFF
TGCGCCAGCAGCCAAGATGGGGGGGCGAACAATGAGCAGTTCTTC
>NA|TRBJ2-2|17|TRBV7-9|NA
CASSLAGGGLNTGELFF
TGTGCCAGCAGCTTAGCTGGAGGCGGATTGAACACCGGGGAGCTGTTTTTT
>NA|TRBJ1-5|12|TRBV28|few
CASSLWQQPQHF
TGTGCCAGCAGTTTGTGGCAGCAGCCCCAGCATTTT